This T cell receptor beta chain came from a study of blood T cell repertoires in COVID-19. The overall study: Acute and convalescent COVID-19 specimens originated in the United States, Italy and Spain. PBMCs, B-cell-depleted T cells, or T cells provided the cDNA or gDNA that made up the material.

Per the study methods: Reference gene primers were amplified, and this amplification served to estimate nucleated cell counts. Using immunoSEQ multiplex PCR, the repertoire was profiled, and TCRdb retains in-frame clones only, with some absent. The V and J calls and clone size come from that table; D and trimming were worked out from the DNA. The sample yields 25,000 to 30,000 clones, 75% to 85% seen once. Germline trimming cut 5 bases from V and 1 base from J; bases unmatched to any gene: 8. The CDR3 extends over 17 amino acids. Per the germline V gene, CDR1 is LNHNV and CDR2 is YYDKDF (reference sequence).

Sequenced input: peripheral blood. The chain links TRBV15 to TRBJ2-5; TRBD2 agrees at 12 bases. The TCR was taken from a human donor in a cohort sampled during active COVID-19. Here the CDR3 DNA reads TGTGCCACCAGCCCCCACGGGACTAGCGGGTTCCAAGAGACCCAGTACTTC. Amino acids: CATSPHGTSGFQETQYF.